The 17 T cell receptor beta chains presented below share a single source sample, sequenced in a study of T cells in tuberculosis. Time point given: new active TB diagnosis, blood taken before or within 7 days of starting treatment. The data were produced by immunoSEQ multiplex PCR, yet TCRdb's version contains in-frame clones alone and is incomplete. The sample consists of approximately 22,000 clones, approximately 85% of them appearing once. The input for sequencing was PBMCs, taken at tuberculosis diagnosis. The receptor source for this set is an adult with tuberculosis.

The rearrangement uses TRBV5-1 and TRBJ2-1; D call uncertain. CDR1 and CDR2 (germline): SGHRS, YFSETQ. Trimming removed 0 bases from V and 7 bases from J, with 14 bases in between. The CDR3 loop spans 15 amino acids. In DNA form, the CDR3 reads TGCGCCAGCAGCTTGGGGGCTATCGCGCTGAATGAGCAGTTCTTC. Protein sequence: CASSLGAIALNEQFF.

The CDR3: CASSLQNYGYTF. DNA for the CDR3: TGTGCCAGCAGTTTACAGAACTATGGCTACACCTTC. The genes are TRBV28 and TRBJ1-2; D is unclear. Per germline, CDR1 MDHEN and CDR2 SYDVKM. This CDR3 region has 12 residues. Trimming cost V 2 bases and J 2 bases, with 3 bases left between them.

The gene calls are TRBV5-4 and TRBJ2-2; tentatively, D is TRBD1 (6 bases). There are 15 residues in the CDR3. Per the germline V gene, CDR1 is SGHNT and CDR2 is YYREEE (reference sequence). Trimming stripped 2 bases from V and 5 bases from J, with 13 bases between. The CDR3 protein is CASSFRAGVTGELFF. For the CDR3, the DNA is TGTGCCAGCAGCTTTAGGGCAGGGGTTACCGGGGAGCTGTTTTTT.

The CDR3 spells CASSFASGRRDEQYF. CDR3 sequence (DNA): TGTGCCAGCAGTTTTGCTAGCGGGAGGAGGGACGAGCAGTACTTC. J is TRBJ2-7 and V is TRBV28, with TRBD2 identical over 11 bases. The J segment lost 5 bases and the V segment lost 3 bases, leaving 6 bases of the junction unmatched. The length of the CDR3 is 15 residues. The germline V gene has CDR1 MDHEN and CDR2 SYDVKM.

This chain uses TRBV5-1 with TRBJ2-5; tentative D call: TRBD1 (6 bases). With 2 bases removed from V and 2 bases from J, the gap between germline ends came to 16 bases. The germline V gene has CDR1 SGHRS and CDR2 YFSETQ. This CDR3 comprises 16 residues. The chain's CDR3 is CASSFSEQGLQETQYF. Here the CDR3 DNA reads TGCGCCAGCAGCTTTTCGGAACAGGGTTTACAAGAGACCCAGTACTTC.

The chain has TRBV29-1 and TRBJ1-1; 7 nucleotides align to TRBD1. The CDR3 length is 11 residues. Germline-derived CDR1 and CDR2 are SQVTM and ANQGSEA. The V segment lost 4 bases and the J segment 11 bases; nucleotides outside the gene matches: 7. The DNA of the CDR3 is TGCAGCGTTGCGACAGGGATAGAGGCTTTCTTT. It yields the protein CSVATGIEAFF.

The chain couples TRBV7-9 to TRBJ2-1, with a weak D call TRBD2 (6 bases). CDR3 size: 14 residues. Trimming pared 2 bases from V and 3 bases from J, leaving 8 bases between. Germline CDR1 reads SEHNR; CDR2 reads FQNEAQ (reference sequence). The CDR3 DNA reads as TGTGCCAGCAGCTTAACTAGCAGCTACAATGAGCAGTTCTTC. It translates to CASSLTSSYNEQFF. Variable domain in full (rest from reference TRBV7-9 and TRBJ2-1): DTGVSQNPRHKITKRGQNVTFRCDPISEHNRLYWYRQTLGQGPEFLTYFQNEAQLEKSRLLSDRFSAERPKGSFSTLEIQRTEQGDSAMYLCASSLTSSYNEQFFGPGTRLTVL.

The chain links TRBV20-1 to TRBJ2-7; no definite D call. V gave up 6 bases and J gave up 5 bases, with 11 bases separating them. The CDR3 covers 11 residues. CDR1 is DFQATT and CDR2 is SNEGSKA in the germline V gene (reference sequence). Here the CDR3 reads CSAPVPHEQYF. As DNA, the CDR3 is TGCAGTGCCCCTGTTCCTCACGAGCAGTACTTC.

This sequence joins TRBV6-5 and TRBJ1-1; D may be TRBD1 (6 bases). This CDR3 is built from 15 residues. V lost 4 bases, J lost 5 bases, and 17 bases lay in between. Germline V lookup: CDR1 MNHEY, CDR2 SVGAGI. The CDR3 bases are TGTGCCAGCAGTTTCAACAGGGAATTGGGTACTGAAGCTTTCTTT. Its protein is CASSFNRELGTEAFF.

The chain links TRBV5-1 to TRBJ2-3; 8 nucleotides match TRBD2. CDR3 length: 16 residues. The J segment lost 5 bases and the V segment lost 3 bases, leaving 11 bases of the junction unmatched. The V gene's germline CDR1 is SGHRS and CDR2 YFSETQ. The CDR3 here is CASSSRAGGALDTQYF. The CDR3, as DNA: TGCGCCAGCAGCTCCAGAGCCGGGGGGGCCCTAGATACGCAGTATTTT.

The rearrangement uses TRBV5-1 and TRBJ2-5; D is unclear. The germline V gene encodes CDR1 SGHRS and CDR2 YFSETQ. The CDR3 sequence is 12 residues long. The ends were cut back, 2 bases at V and 3 bases at J, with 5 bases in the middle. The DNA of the CDR3 is TGCGCCAGCAGCTTTAATGAAGAGACCCAGTACTTC. This sequence encodes CASSFNEETQYF.

This chain connects TRBV19 to TRBJ1-5, with unresolved D. Deletions cut 7 bases from V and 3 bases from J, with 13 bases between. The CDR3 has 14 amino acids. CDR1 is LNHDA and CDR2 is SQIVND in the germline V gene (reference sequence). CDR3 sequence reads: CASMRSEANQPQHF. DNA of the CDR3: TGTGCCAGTATGCGATCTGAGGCCAATCAGCCCCAGCATTTT.

The chain combines TRBV6-5 with TRBJ1-5; no reliable D call. Between the trimmed V and J ends, which lost 6 bases and 0 bases, there was a span of 12 bases. The germline gives CDR1 MNHEY, CDR2 SVGAGI. The CDR3 has 15 amino acids. The CDR3 DNA sequence: TGTGCCAGCAGCCCTCCGGGTGATAGCAATCAGCCCCAGCATTTT. Translated: CASSPPGDSNQPQHF.

The sample holds one count of this clone. This chain connects TRBV7-8 to TRBJ2-2; possible D gene TRBD2, 5 bases. The germline V gene has CDR1 SGHVS and CDR2 FQNEAQ. Trimming removed 3 bases at V and 5 bases at J, with 13 bases between. There are 15 residues in the CDR3. The chain's CDR3 is CASSFRAGGTGELFF. Here the CDR3 DNA reads TGTGCCAGCAGCTTCCGGGCCGGAGGAACCGGGGAGCTGTTTTTT.

V and J are TRBV5-1 and TRBJ1-4; 7 bases agree with TRBD1. The J segment lost 2 bases and the V segment lost 0 bases, leaving 1 base of the junction unmatched. From germline, CDR1 is SGHRS and CDR2 YFSETQ. The CDR3 length is 15 residues. This chain's CDR3 is CASSLAQGTNEKLFF. CDR3 sequence (DNA): TGCGCCAGCAGCTTGGCACAGGGGACTAATGAAAAACTGTTTTTT. Drawing the rest from reference TRBV5-1 and TRBJ1-4, the complete variable domain is KAGVTQTPRYLIKTRGQQVTLSCSPISGHRSVSWYQQTPGQGLQFLFEYFSETQRNKGNFPGRFSGRQFSNSRSEMNVSTLELGDSALYLCASSLAQGTNEKLFFGSGTQLSVL.

The J gene is TRBJ2-3, the V gene TRBV7-8; D is perhaps TRBD1 (8 bases). The CDR3 is made up of 13 amino acids. The V gene's germline CDR1 is SGHVS and CDR2 FQNEAQ. V lost 6 bases and J 4 bases, leaving 11 bases between the germline ends. The chain's CDR3 is CASSTGGADTQYF. The CDR3 DNA follows: TGTGCCAGCAGTACAGGGGGGGCAGATACGCAGTATTTT.

This clone was picked up a small number of times. The rearrangement joins TRBV2 to TRBJ1-6, with 7 nucleotides matching TRBD1. V lost 6 bases, J lost 5 bases, and 4 bases stayed unmatched. This CDR3 contains 14 residues. The V gene's germline CDR1 is SNHLY and CDR2 FYNNEI. CDR3 amino acids: CASRVGTDNSPLHF. The DNA for the CDR3 is TGTGCCAGCAGAGTCGGGACAGATAATTCACCCCTCCACTTT.